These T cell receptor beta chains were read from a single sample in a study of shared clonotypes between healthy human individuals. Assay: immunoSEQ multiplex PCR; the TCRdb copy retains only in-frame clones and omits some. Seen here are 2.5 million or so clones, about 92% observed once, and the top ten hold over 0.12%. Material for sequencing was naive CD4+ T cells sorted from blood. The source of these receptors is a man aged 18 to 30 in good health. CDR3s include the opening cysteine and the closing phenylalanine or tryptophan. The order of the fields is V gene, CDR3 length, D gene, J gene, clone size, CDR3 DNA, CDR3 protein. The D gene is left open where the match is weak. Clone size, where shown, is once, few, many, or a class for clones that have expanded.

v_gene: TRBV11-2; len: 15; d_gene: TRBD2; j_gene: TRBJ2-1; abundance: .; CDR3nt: TGTGCCAGCAGCTTAGAGGCTAGCGGGAGGGGTAAGCAGTTCTTC; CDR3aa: CASSLEASGRGKQFF
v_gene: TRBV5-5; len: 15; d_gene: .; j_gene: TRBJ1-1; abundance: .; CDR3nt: TGTGCCAGCAGCCCGAGGGAGCAGAGGGGGGTTATTGCTTTCTTT; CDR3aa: CASSPREQRGVIAFF
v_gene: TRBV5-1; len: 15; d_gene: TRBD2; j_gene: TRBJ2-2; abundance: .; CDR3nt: TGCGCCAGCAGCTTGAGACTAGCGGACACCGGGGAGCTGTTTTTT; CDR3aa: CASSLRLADTGELFF
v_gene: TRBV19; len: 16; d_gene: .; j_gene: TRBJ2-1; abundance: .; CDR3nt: TGTGCCAGTAGTTTCCCAGGCCATAGACCCAATAATGAGCAGTTCTTC; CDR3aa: CASSFPGHRPNNEQFF
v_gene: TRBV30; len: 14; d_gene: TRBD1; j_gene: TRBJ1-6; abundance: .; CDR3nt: TGTGCCTGGAGTGTAGGACAGGGAGGCTCACCCCTCCACTTT; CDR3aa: CAWSVGQGGSPLHF
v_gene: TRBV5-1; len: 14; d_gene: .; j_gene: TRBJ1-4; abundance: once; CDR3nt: TGCGCCAGCAGCTTGGAGTCACATAATGAAAAACTGTTTTTT; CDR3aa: CASSLESHNEKLFF
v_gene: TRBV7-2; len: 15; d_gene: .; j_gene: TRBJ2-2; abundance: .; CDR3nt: TGTGCCAGCAGCTTAGAGCGGCTAGTTACCGGGGAGCTGTTTTTT; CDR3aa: CASSLERLVTGELFF
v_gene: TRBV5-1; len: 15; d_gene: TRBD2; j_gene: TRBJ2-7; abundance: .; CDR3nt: TGCGCCAGCAGCTTGGCATCCAGCGGGAGGAACGAGCAGTACTTC; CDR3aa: CASSLASSGRNEQYF
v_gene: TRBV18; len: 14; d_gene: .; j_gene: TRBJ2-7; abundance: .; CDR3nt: TGTGCCAGCTCACCGTATTCCCCTGGCTACGAGCAGTACTTC; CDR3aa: CASSPYSPGYEQYF
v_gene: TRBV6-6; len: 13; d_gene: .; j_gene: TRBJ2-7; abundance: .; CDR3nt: TGTGCCAGCAGTTACCAGGTGCCCCCCGAGCAGTACTTC; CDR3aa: CASSYQVPPEQYF
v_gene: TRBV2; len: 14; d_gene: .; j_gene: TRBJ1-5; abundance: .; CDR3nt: TGTGCCAGCAGTGGAGACAAGAGCAATCAGCCCCAGCATTTT; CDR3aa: CASSGDKSNQPQHF
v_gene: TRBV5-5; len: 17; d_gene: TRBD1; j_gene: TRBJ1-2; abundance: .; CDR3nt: TGTGCCAGCAGCCCCGGGACAGGGGGCAAGAGCCTCTATGGCTACACCTTC; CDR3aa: CASSPGTGGKSLYGYTF
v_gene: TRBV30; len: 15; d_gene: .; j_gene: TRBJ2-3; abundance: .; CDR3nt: TGTGCCTGGAGTTCAGGGGGGGGGACCACAGATACGCAGTATTTT; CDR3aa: CAWSSGGGTTDTQYF
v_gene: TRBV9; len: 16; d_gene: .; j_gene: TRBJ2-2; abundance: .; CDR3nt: TGTGCCAGCAGCGTGAGGGGGACCGCGAACACCGGGGAGCTGTTTTTT; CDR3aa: CASSVRGTANTGELFF
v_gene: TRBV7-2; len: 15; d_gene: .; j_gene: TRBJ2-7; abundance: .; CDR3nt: TGTGCCAGCAGCTTAGGTAGGGGGGAGACCTACGAGCAGTACTTC; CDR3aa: CASSLGRGETYEQYF
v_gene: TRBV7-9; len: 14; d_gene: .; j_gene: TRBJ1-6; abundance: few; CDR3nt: TGTGCCAGCAGCTTATTATGGGATAATTCACCCCTCCACTTT; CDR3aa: CASSLLWDNSPLHF
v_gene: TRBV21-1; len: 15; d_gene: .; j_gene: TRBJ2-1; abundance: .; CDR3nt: TGTGCCAGCATCAATACCTGGCGGGGTAACAATGAGCAGTTCTTC; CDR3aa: CASINTWRGNNEQFF
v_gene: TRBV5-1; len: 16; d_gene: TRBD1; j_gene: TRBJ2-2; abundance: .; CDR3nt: TGCGCCAGCAAACCCTCTGGGACAGTGAACACCGGGGAGCTGTTTTTT; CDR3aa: CASKPSGTVNTGELFF
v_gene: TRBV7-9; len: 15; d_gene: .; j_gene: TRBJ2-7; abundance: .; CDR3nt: TGTGCCAGCAGCCGTGGTTGGGGACCCGCCTACGAGCAGTACTTC; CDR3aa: CASSRGWGPAYEQYF
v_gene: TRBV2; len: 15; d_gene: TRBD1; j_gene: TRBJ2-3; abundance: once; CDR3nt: TGTGCCAGCAGCCCCGGGACAGGGAAAACAGATACGCAGTATTTT; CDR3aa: CASSPGTGKTDTQYF
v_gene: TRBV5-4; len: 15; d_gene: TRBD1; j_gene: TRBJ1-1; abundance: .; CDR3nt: TGTGCCAGCAGCCAGGGACAGGATTTGAACACTGAAGCTTTCTTT; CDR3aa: CASSQGQDLNTEAFF
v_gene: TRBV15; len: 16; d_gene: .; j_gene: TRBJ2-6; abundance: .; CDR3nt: TGTGCCACCAGCAGAGGGTCAGGGGCTGGGGCCAACGTCCTGACTTTC; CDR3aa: CATSRGSGAGANVLTF
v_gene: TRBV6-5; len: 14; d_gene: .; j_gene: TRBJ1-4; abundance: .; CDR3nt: TGTGCCAGCAAACCGACCGTATCTAATGAAAAACTGTTTTTT; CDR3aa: CASKPTVSNEKLFF
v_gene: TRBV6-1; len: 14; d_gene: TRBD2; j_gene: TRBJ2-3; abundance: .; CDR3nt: TGTGCCAGCAGTGAACTAGCGGGGTTAGATACGCAGTATTTT; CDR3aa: CASSELAGLDTQYF
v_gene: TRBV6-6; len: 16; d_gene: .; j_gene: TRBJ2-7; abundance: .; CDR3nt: TGTGCCAGCAGTTCCCCCGGCGGGTTTAGCACCTACGAGCAGTACTTC; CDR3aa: CASSSPGGFSTYEQYF
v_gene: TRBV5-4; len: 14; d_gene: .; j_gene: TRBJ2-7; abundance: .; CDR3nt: TGTGCCAGCAGCTTGGAGGGTAGTGGTAGCGAGCAGTACTTC; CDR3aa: CASSLEGSGSEQYF
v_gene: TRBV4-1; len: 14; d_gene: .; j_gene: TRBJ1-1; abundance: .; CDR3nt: TGCGCCAGCAGTTGGTTGGTAGGGAACACTGAAGCTTTCTTT; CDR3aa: CASSWLVGNTEAFF
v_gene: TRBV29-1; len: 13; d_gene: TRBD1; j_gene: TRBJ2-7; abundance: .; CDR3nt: TGCAGCGTTGTGGGACAGGGTGACTACGAGCAGTACTTC; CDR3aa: CSVVGQGDYEQYF
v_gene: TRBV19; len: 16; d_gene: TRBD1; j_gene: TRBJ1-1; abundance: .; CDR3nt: TGTGCCAGTAGTATAGTGACAGGGGGCTTGAACACTGAAGCTTTCTTT; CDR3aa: CASSIVTGGLNTEAFF
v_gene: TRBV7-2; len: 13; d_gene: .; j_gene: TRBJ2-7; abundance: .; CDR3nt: TGTGCCAGCAGCACCCGGGTAACCTACGAGCAGTACTTC; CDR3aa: CASSTRVTYEQYF
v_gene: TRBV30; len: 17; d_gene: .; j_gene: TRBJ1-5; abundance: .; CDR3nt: TGTGCCTGGAGTGAAGGTTGGTCGGCCCATAGCAATCAGCCCCAGCATTTT; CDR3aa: CAWSEGWSAHSNQPQHF
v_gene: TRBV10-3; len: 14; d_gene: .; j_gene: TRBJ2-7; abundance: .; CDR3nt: TGTGCCATCAGTACAGAGGTGGGACCCTACGAGCAGTACTTC; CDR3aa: CAISTEVGPYEQYF
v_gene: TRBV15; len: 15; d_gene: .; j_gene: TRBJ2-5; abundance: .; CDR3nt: TGTGCCACCAGCAGAGATTGGCGGGACGGGGGCTCCCAGTACTTC; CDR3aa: CATSRDWRDGGSQYF
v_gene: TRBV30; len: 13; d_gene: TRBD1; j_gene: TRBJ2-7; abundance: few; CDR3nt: TGTGCCTGGACCGGGACAGGATACTACGAGCAGTACTTC; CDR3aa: CAWTGTGYYEQYF
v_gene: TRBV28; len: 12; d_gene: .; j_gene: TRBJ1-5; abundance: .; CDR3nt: TGTGCCAGCAGTTTAAAAGATCAGCCCCAGCATTTT; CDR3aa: CASSLKDQPQHF
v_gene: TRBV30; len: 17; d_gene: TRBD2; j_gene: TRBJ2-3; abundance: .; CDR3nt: TGTGCCTGGAGTGCACCGGGACTAGCGGGGTACACAGATACGCAGTATTTT; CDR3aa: CAWSAPGLAGYTDTQYF
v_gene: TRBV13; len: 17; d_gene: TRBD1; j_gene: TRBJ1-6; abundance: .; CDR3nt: TGTGCCAGCAGCCTTGGGACAGGGGGATGGAATAATTCACCCCTCCACTTT; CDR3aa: CASSLGTGGWNNSPLHF
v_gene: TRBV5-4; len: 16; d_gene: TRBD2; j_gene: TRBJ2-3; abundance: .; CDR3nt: TGTGCCAGCAGCACAGCGACTAGCGGGAACACAGATACGCAGTATTTT; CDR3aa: CASSTATSGNTDTQYF
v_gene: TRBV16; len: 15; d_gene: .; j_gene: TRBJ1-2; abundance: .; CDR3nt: TGTGCCAGCATCCAGGCGGGGGGAAGGAGCTATGGCTACACCTTC; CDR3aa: CASIQAGGRSYGYTF
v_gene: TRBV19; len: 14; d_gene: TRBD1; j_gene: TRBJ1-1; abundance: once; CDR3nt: TGTGCCAGTAGCGCCGGGACAGGGAACACTGAAGCTTTCTTT; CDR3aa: CASSAGTGNTEAFF
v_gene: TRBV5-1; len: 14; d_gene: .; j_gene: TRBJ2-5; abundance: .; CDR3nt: TGCGCCAGCAGCTTGGACGGCCTCCAAGAGACCCAGTACTTC; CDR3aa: CASSLDGLQETQYF
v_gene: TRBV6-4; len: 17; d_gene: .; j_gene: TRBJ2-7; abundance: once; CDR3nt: TGTGCCAGCAGTGACGGCCCTACTAGTAATAGCTCCTACGAGCAGTACTTC; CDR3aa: CASSDGPTSNSSYEQYF
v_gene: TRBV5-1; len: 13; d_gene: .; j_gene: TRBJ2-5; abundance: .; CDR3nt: TGCGCCAGCAGCTTGGGTGACCAAGTGACCCAGTACTTC; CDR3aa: CASSLGDQVTQYF
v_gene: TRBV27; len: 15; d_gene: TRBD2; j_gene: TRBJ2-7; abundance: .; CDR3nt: TGTGCCAGCAGGATGGCGGGACTAGGGTGGTACGAGCAGTACTTC; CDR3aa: CASRMAGLGWYEQYF
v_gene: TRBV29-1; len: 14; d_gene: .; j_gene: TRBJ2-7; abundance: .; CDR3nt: TGCAGCGCCCGATCTGGGACCGACCCTGGGGAGCAGTACTTC; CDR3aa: CSARSGTDPGEQYF